A selection of T cell receptor beta chains follows, all from one sample in a study of chemoradiotherapy in HPV16-positive cancers. The data were produced by immunoSEQ multiplex PCR, yet TCRdb's version contains in-frame clones alone and is incomplete. The table shows roughly 8,300 clones, with 70% to 80% occurring only once. The specimen was collected from a patient who underwent chemoradiotherapy. Receptors were obtained from a human donor with HPV-associated anogenital cancer. Each CDR3 is given with its conserved first and last residue. Each record gives: J gene, V gene, clone size, D gene, CDR3 protein, CDR3 DNA. The D gene is left open where the match is weak. Some rows have no size entry. The others give once, few or many, or a class for an expanded clone.

J gene: TRBJ1-1; V gene: TRBV6-6; clone size: .; D gene: TRBD1; CDR3 protein: CASSYQGASDTEAFF; CDR3 DNA: TGTGCCAGCAGTTACCAGGGGGCAAGCGACACTGAAGCTTTCTTT
J gene: TRBJ1-1; V gene: TRBV7-9; clone size: once; D gene: TRBD1; CDR3 protein: CASTTWDRAFLTEAFF; CDR3 DNA: TGTGCCAGCACCACATGGGACAGGGCTTTCTTGACTGAAGCTTTCTTT
J gene: TRBJ1-1; V gene: TRBV6-5; clone size: .; D gene: TRBD1; CDR3 protein: CASRGQGAGNTEAFF; CDR3 DNA: TGTGCCAGCAGGGGACAGGGGGCTGGGAACACTGAAGCTTTCTTT
J gene: TRBJ2-2; V gene: TRBV7-8; clone size: .; D gene: .; CDR3 protein: CASSLVSGATGELFF; CDR3 DNA: TGTGCCAGCAGCTTAGTTTCCGGGGCCACCGGGGAGCTGTTTTTT
J gene: TRBJ2-1; V gene: TRBV28; clone size: .; D gene: TRBD2; CDR3 protein: CASTNGRASYFNEQFF; CDR3 DNA: TGTGCCAGCACTAACGGGAGGGCCTCTTATTTTAATGAGCAGTTCTTC
J gene: TRBJ2-1; V gene: TRBV7-9; clone size: .; D gene: TRBD2; CDR3 protein: CASSSGTKNEQFF; CDR3 DNA: TGTGCCAGCAGCTCCGGGACTAAAAATGAGCAGTTCTTC
J gene: TRBJ2-1; V gene: TRBV11-3; clone size: .; D gene: .; CDR3 protein: CASSLGASSYNEQFF; CDR3 DNA: TGTGCCAGCAGCTTAGGGGCGAGCTCCTACAATGAGCAGTTCTTC
J gene: TRBJ1-1; V gene: TRBV23-1; clone size: few; D gene: TRBD1; CDR3 protein: CASSQQGQGGFF; CDR3 DNA: TGCGCCAGCAGTCAACAAGGACAGGGAGGATTCTTT
J gene: TRBJ2-7; V gene: TRBV27; clone size: once; D gene: .; CDR3 protein: CASSLRWKGIHEQYF; CDR3 DNA: TGTGCCAGCAGTTTAAGATGGAAGGGGATCCACGAGCAGTACTTC
J gene: TRBJ1-1; V gene: TRBV5-5; clone size: .; D gene: .; CDR3 protein: CASSPHPGTGTEAFF; CDR3 DNA: TGTGCCAGCAGCCCCCACCCCGGGACGGGGACTGAAGCTTTCTTT
J gene: TRBJ2-7; V gene: TRBV5-1; clone size: .; D gene: TRBD1; CDR3 protein: CASSRDRATEQYF; CDR3 DNA: TGCGCCAGCAGCCGGGACAGAGCTACGGAGCAGTACTTC
J gene: TRBJ2-3; V gene: TRBV19; clone size: .; D gene: .; CDR3 protein: CASSTRTRGTDTQYF; CDR3 DNA: TGTGCCAGTAGTACAAGGACTCGCGGCACAGATACGCAGTATTTT
J gene: TRBJ1-4; V gene: TRBV4-2; clone size: .; D gene: TRBD1; CDR3 protein: CASSQVRGGTGTLKLFF; CDR3 DNA: TGTGCCAGCAGCCAAGTTAGGGGGGGGACAGGCACATTAAAACTGTTTTTT
J gene: TRBJ1-1; V gene: TRBV6-6; clone size: .; D gene: .; CDR3 protein: CASSYEGGRNTEAFF; CDR3 DNA: TGTGCCAGCAGTTACGAGGGGGGCAGAAACACTGAAGCTTTCTTT
J gene: TRBJ2-3; V gene: TRBV7-3; clone size: .; D gene: TRBD2; CDR3 protein: CASSLGLAGTDTQYF; CDR3 DNA: TGTGCCAGCAGCCTCGGACTAGCGGGCACAGATACGCAGTATTTT
J gene: TRBJ2-3; V gene: TRBV5-6; clone size: .; D gene: .; CDR3 protein: CASSSLASSTDTQYF; CDR3 DNA: TGTGCCAGCAGCTCCCTAGCGTCGAGCACAGATACGCAGTATTTT
J gene: TRBJ2-7; V gene: TRBV5-4; clone size: .; D gene: .; CDR3 protein: CASSPGSYSSYEQYF; CDR3 DNA: TGTGCCAGCAGCCCGGGATCGTATAGCTCCTACGAGCAGTACTTC
J gene: TRBJ2-3; V gene: TRBV5-6; clone size: .; D gene: TRBD1; CDR3 protein: CASSLRQWDRRGTDTQYF; CDR3 DNA: TGTGCCAGCAGCTTGAGACAGTGGGACAGGCGGGGCACAGATACGCAGTATTTT
J gene: TRBJ2-5; V gene: TRBV5-6; clone size: .; D gene: TRBD1; CDR3 protein: CASSSQGAAQTQYF; CDR3 DNA: TGTGCCAGCAGCTCACAGGGGGCCGCTCAGACCCAGTACTTC
J gene: TRBJ2-3; V gene: TRBV13; clone size: .; D gene: TRBD1; CDR3 protein: CASSAVGQGSTDTQYF; CDR3 DNA: TGTGCCAGCAGCGCCGTCGGACAGGGGAGCACAGATACGCAGTATTTT
J gene: TRBJ1-2; V gene: TRBV19; clone size: .; D gene: .; CDR3 protein: CASSMLATTNSGYTF; CDR3 DNA: TGTGCCAGTAGTATGTTGGCCACAACCAATTCGGGCTACACCTTC
J gene: TRBJ1-2; V gene: TRBV5-6; clone size: few; D gene: .; CDR3 protein: CASSLRDVDYGYTF; CDR3 DNA: TGTGCCAGCAGCTTGCGGGACGTCGACTATGGCTACACCTTC
J gene: TRBJ1-6; V gene: TRBV7-6; clone size: .; D gene: TRBD1; CDR3 protein: CASSREGANSPLHF; CDR3 DNA: TGTGCCAGCAGCCGGGAGGGGGCGAATTCACCCCTCCACTTT
J gene: TRBJ2-2; V gene: TRBV7-2; clone size: .; D gene: .; CDR3 protein: CASSPQGSASGELFF; CDR3 DNA: TGTGCCAGCAGCCCTCAGGGGTCTGCGTCGGGGGAGCTGTTTTTT
J gene: TRBJ2-1; V gene: TRBV6-5; clone size: .; D gene: TRBD2; CDR3 protein: CASRRSGDLFNEQFF; CDR3 DNA: TGTGCCAGCAGACGCAGCGGGGACCTATTCAATGAGCAGTTCTTC
J gene: TRBJ2-7; V gene: TRBV9; clone size: .; D gene: .; CDR3 protein: CASSKMGSYEQYF; CDR3 DNA: TGTGCCAGCAGTAAGATGGGCTCCTACGAGCAGTACTTC
J gene: TRBJ1-2; V gene: TRBV19; clone size: .; D gene: .; CDR3 protein: CASSIESGFYGYTF; CDR3 DNA: TGTGCCAGTAGTATAGAGTCAGGGTTCTATGGCTACACCTTC
J gene: TRBJ2-7; V gene: TRBV28; clone size: .; D gene: .; CDR3 protein: CASSSTFSPYEQYF; CDR3 DNA: TGTGCCAGCAGTTCGACATTCTCCCCCTACGAGCAGTACTTC
J gene: TRBJ2-7; V gene: TRBV7-2; clone size: .; D gene: TRBD2; CDR3 protein: CASSPPSGRAGEF; CDR3 DNA: TGTGCCAGCAGTCCTCCTAGCGGGAGGGCCGGAGAGTTC
J gene: TRBJ2-3; V gene: TRBV19; clone size: few; D gene: .; CDR3 protein: CASSIAPPPQSLDTQYF; CDR3 DNA: TGTGCCAGTAGTATAGCTCCACCTCCGCAATCATTGGATACGCAGTATTTT
J gene: TRBJ2-7; V gene: TRBV5-1; clone size: .; D gene: TRBD2; CDR3 protein: CASSAREGTPYEQYF; CDR3 DNA: TGCGCCAGCAGCGCCCGGGAGGGCACCCCCTACGAGCAGTACTTC
J gene: TRBJ1-1; V gene: TRBV7-2; clone size: few; D gene: TRBD1; CDR3 protein: CASTLKDRVGEAFF; CDR3 DNA: TGTGCCAGCACCCTAAAAGACAGGGTTGGTGAAGCTTTCTTT
J gene: TRBJ2-7; V gene: TRBV5-4; clone size: .; D gene: .; CDR3 protein: CASSTGTYEQYF; CDR3 DNA: TGTGCCAGCAGCACCGGGACCTACGAGCAGTACTTC
J gene: TRBJ2-3; V gene: TRBV5-5; clone size: .; D gene: .; CDR3 protein: CASSLSHYADTQYF; CDR3 DNA: TGTGCCAGCAGCCTCTCCCATTACGCCGATACGCAGTATTTT
J gene: TRBJ2-6; V gene: TRBV7-2; clone size: .; D gene: .; CDR3 protein: CASSPPQTNSGANVLTF; CDR3 DNA: TGTGCCAGCAGCCCCCCGCAGACCAACTCTGGGGCCAACGTCCTGACTTTC
J gene: TRBJ1-2; V gene: TRBV27; clone size: few; D gene: .; CDR3 protein: CASGWTSGAYGYTF; CDR3 DNA: TGTGCCAGCGGTTGGACATCGGGGGCCTATGGCTACACCTTC